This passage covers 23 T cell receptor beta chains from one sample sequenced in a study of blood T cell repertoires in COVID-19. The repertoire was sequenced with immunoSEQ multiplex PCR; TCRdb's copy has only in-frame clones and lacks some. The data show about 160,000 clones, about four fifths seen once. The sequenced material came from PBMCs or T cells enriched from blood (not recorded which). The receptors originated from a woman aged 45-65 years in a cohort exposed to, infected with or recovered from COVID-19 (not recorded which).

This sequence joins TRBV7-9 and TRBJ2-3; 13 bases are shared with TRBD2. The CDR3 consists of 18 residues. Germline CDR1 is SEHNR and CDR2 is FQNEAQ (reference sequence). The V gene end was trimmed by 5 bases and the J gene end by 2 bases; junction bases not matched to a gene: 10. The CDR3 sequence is CASSRGLAGVRSTDTQYF. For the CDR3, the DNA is TGTGCCAGCAGCCGAGGACTAGCGGGAGTGAGGTCCACAGATACGCAGTATTTT.

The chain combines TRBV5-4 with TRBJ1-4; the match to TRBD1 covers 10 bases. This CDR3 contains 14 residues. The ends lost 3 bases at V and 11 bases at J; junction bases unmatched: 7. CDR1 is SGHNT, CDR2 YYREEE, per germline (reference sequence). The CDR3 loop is CASSSGTGASKLFF. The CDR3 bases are TGTGCCAGCAGCTCCGGGACAGGGGCCTCTAAACTGTTTTTT.

The CDR3 sequence is CASSMGTSADTQYF. The DNA of the CDR3 is TGTGCCAGTAGTATGGGGACTAGCGCAGATACGCAGTATTTT. The chain is built from TRBV19 and TRBJ2-3; 10 nucleotides align to TRBD2. V was pared by 3 bases and J by 4 bases, with 1 base of the junction left unmatched. Germline CDR1 is LNHDA and CDR2 is SQIVND (reference sequence). The CDR3 has 14 amino acids.

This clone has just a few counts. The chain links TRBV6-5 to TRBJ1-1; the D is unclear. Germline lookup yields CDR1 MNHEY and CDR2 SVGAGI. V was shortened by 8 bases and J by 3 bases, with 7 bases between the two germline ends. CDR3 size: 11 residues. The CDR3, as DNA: TGTGCCAGCTGGAGGGACACTGAAGCTTTCTTT. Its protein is CASWRDTEAFF.

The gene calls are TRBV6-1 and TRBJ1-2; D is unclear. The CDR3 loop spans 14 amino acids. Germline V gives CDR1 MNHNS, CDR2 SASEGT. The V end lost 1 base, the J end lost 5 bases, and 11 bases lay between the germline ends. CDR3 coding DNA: TGTGCCAGCAGTGAAGGGCACACAGTATATGGCTACACCTTC. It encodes CASSEGHTVYGYTF.

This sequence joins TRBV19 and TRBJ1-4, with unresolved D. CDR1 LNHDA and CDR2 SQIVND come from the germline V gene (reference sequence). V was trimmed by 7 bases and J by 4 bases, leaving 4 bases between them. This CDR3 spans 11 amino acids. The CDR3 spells CASIFNEKLFF. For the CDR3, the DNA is TGTGCCAGTATCTTTAATGAAAAACTGTTTTTT.

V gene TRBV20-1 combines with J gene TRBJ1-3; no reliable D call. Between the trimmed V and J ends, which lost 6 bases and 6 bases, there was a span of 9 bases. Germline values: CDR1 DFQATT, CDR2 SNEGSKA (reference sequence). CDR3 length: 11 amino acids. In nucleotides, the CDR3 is TGCAGTGCCAGGTCACTAAACACCATATATTTT. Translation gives CSARSLNTIYF.

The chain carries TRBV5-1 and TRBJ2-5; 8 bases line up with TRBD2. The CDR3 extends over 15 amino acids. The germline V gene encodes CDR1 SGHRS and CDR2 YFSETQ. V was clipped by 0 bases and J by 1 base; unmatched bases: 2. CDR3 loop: CASSLGTSSQETQYF. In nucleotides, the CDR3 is TGCGCCAGCAGCTTGGGGACTAGCTCCCAAGAGACCCAGTACTTC.

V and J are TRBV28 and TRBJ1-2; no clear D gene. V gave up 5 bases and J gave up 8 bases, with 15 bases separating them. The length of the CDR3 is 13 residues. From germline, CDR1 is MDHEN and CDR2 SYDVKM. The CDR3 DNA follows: TGTGCCAGCAGTCCTCTTGGGTCAGGCGGCTACACCTTC. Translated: CASSPLGSGGYTF.

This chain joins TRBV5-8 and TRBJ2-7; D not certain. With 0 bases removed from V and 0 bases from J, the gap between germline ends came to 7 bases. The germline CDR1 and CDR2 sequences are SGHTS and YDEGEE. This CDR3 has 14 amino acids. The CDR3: CASSLEPSSYEQYF. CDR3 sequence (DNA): TGTGCCAGCAGCTTGGAGCCGAGCTCCTACGAGCAGTACTTC.

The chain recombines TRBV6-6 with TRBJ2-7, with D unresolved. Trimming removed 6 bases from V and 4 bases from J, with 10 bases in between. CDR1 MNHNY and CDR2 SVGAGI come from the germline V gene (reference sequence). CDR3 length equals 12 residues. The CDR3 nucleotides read TGTGCCAGCAGGGCGGCCGGTTACGAGCAGTACTTC. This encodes CASRAAGYEQYF.

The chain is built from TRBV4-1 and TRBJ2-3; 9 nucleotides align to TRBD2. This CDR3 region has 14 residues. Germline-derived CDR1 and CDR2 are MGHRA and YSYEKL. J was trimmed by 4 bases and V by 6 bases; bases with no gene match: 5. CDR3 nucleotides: TGCGCCAGCAGGTCGGAGCGGGAGGCAGATACGCAGTATTTT. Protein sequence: CASRSEREADTQYF.

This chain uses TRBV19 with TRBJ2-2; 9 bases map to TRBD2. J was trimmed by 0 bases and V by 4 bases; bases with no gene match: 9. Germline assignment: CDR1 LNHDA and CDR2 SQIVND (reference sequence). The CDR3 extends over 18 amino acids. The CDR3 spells CASSREREAGPNTGELFF. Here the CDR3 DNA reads TGTGCCAGTAGTAGGGAGCGGGAGGCCGGTCCGAACACCGGGGAGCTGTTTTTT.

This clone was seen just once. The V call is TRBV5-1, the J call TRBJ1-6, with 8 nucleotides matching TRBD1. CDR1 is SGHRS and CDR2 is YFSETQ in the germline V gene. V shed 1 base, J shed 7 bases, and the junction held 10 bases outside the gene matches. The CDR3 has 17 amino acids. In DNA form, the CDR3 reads TGCGCCAGCAGCTTGCGAGACGGACAGGGCGGGAATTCACCCCTCCACTTT. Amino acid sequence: CASSLRDGQGGNSPLHF.

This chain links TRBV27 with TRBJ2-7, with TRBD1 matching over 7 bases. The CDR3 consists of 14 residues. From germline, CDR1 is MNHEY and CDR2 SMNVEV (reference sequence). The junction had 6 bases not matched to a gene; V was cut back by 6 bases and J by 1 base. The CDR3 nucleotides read TGTGCCAGCAGGAAACGACAGGGATCCTACGAGCAGTACTTC. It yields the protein CASRKRQGSYEQYF.

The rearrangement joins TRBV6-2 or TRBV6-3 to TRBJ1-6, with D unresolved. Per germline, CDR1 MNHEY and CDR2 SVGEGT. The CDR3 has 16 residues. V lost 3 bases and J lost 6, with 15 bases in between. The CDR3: CASSYGRLNLNSPLHF. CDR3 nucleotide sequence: TGTGCCAGCAGTTATGGCAGACTTAACCTTAATTCACCCCTCCACTTT.

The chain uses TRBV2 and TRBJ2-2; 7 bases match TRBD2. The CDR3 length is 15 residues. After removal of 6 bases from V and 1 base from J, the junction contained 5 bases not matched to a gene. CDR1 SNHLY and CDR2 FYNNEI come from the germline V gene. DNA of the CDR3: TGTGCCAGCAGCCCGACTAGCCTGAACACCGGGGAGCTGTTTTTT. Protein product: CASSPTSLNTGELFF.

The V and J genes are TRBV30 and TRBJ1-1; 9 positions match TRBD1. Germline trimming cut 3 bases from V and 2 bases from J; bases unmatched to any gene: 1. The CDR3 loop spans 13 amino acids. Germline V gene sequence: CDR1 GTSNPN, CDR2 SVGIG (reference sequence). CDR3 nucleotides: TGTGCCTGGAGGGGACAGGGAAACACTGAAGCTTTCTTT. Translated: CAWRGQGNTEAFF.

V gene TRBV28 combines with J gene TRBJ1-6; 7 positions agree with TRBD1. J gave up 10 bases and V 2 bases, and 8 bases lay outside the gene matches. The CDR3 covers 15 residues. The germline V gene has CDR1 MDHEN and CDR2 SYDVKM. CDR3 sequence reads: CASSLAQGGRSPLHF. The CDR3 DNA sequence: TGTGCCAGCAGTTTAGCCCAGGGGGGCCGGTCACCCCTCCACTTT.

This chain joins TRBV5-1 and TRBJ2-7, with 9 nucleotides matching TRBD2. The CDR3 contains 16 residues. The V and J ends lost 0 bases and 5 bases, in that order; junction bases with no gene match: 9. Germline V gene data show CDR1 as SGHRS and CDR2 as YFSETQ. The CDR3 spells CASSLEGREGLDEQYF. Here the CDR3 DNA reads TGCGCCAGCAGCTTGGAGGGGCGGGAGGGCCTAGACGAGCAGTACTTC.

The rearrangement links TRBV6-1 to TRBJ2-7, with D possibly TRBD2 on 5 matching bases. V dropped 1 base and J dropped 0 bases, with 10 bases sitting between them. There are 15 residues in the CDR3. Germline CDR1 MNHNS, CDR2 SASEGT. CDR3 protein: CASSEGRESSYEQYF. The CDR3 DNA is TGTGCCAGCAGTGAAGGAAGGGAGAGCTCCTACGAGCAGTACTTC.

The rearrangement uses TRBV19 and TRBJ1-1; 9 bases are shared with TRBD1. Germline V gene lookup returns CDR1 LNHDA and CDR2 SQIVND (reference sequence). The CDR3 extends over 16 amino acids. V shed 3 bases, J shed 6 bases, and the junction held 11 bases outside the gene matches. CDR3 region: CASSIGYRGLSAEAFF. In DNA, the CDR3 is TGTGCCAGTAGTATTGGGTACAGGGGGCTTTCGGCTGAAGCTTTCTTT.

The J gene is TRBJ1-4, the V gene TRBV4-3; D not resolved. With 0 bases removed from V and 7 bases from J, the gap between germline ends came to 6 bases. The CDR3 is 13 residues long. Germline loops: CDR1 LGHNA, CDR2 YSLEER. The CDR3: CASSQDPGEKLFF. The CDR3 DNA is TGCGCCAGCAGCCAAGATCCAGGTGAAAAACTGTTTTTT.